The 24 T cell receptor beta chains reported below all come from one sample, sequenced in a study of CD8 T cells in ankylosing spondylitis. Study-level results: Apparently characteristic of ankylosing spondylitis blood was a TCR beta motif (under ten highly homologous variants).

TCRdb reprocessed the 5' RACE reads via MiXCR and lists one record per CDR3 protein. Found here are some 840,000 distinct CDR3 sequences, 10% to 15% of them singletons; the top ten hold about 0.49%. Their specific antigens are unknown. The sample consisted of blood, either unsorted or a sorted T cell fraction (not recorded which). These receptors were taken from a male donor with ankylosing spondylitis.

This clonotype has only a few counts. The J gene is TRBJ2-5, the V gene TRBV5-1; 7 positions match TRBD2. Germline CDR1 SGHRS, CDR2 YFSETQ. CDR3 length equals 15 residues. V lost 5 bases, J lost 4 bases, and 11 bases stayed unmatched. The CDR3 loop is CASSYGLGQGETQYF. CDR3 bases: TGCGCCAGCAGTTACGGACTAGGGCAGGGAGAGACCCAGTACTTC.

This clonotype was seen only a few times. The chain joins TRBV6-1 to TRBJ2-7; maybe TRBD1 (6 bases). CDR3 length equals 13 residues. V lost 8 bases and J lost 5, with 16 bases in between. The germline gives CDR1 MNHNS, CDR2 SASEGT. CDR3 sequence reads: CASSSPGVHEQYF. The CDR3 nucleotides read TGTGCCAGCTCCTCTCCAGGGGTACACGAGCAGTACTTC.

This clonotype was recorded many times. V is TRBV20-1 and J is TRBJ1-5; D remains ambiguous. V lost 0 bases and J 4 bases, leaving 4 bases between the germline ends. The CDR3 is made up of 12 amino acids. Germline CDR1 is DFQATT and CDR2 is SNEGSKA (reference sequence). The CDR3 region is CSARDRNQPQHF. In nucleotides, the CDR3 is TGCAGTGCTAGAGATCGGAATCAGCCCCAGCATTTT.

Many counts were recorded for this clonotype. The V gene is TRBV20-1, the J gene TRBJ2-1; TRBD2 is a possible D gene (6 bases). Deletions cut 6 bases from V and 1 base from J, with 13 bases between. There are 14 residues in the CDR3. The germline gives CDR1 DFQATT, CDR2 SNEGSKA (reference sequence). The CDR3 DNA reads as TGCAGTGCCATCCATAGCGGTTCCTACAATGAGCAGTTCTTC. It specifies CSAIHSGSYNEQFF.

There are many counts of this clonotype. The CDR3 spells CASSLKVGRKDTQYF. The CDR3 DNA reads TGTGCCAGCAGCTTAAAGGTCGGGAGGAAAGATACGCAGTATTTT. V is TRBV7-2 and J is TRBJ2-3; 7 nucleotides agree with TRBD2. V lost 2 bases, J lost 5 bases, and 7 bases stayed unmatched. Germline CDR1 SGHTA, CDR2 FQGNSA. CDR3 size: 15 residues.

Only a few counts were recorded for this clonotype. CDR3 amino acids: CAIRTDTYEQYF. The CDR3 bases are TGTGCCATCAGGACGGACACCTACGAGCAGTACTTC. The rearrangement links TRBV10-3 to TRBJ2-7; a possible D gene is TRBD1 (5 bases). The V and J ends lost 6 bases and 2 bases respectively, with 8 bases between them. Germline CDR1 reads ENHRY; CDR2 reads SYGVKD. The CDR3 extends over 12 amino acids.

This clonotype was detected ten times or more. V is TRBV29-1 and J is TRBJ2-1; 9 nucleotides align to TRBD1. This CDR3 region has 16 residues. Per the germline V gene, CDR1 is SQVTM and CDR2 is ANQGSEA. Germline trimming cut 4 bases from V and 10 bases from J; bases unmatched to any gene: 17. CDR3 coding DNA: TGCAGCGTTGGACCGTACGGGACAGGGAGGATTAACGAGCAGTTCTTC. It is translated as CSVGPYGTGRINEQFF.

This clonotype was observed many times. The rearrangement uses TRBV12-3 or TRBV12-4 and TRBJ2-6; 7 positions match TRBD1. V lost 1 base, J lost 2 bases, and 2 bases stayed unmatched. The CDR3 is made up of 16 amino acids. In DNA, the CDR3 is TGTGCCAGCAGTTTAGGTCAGGGGGCTGGGGCCAACGTCCTGACTTTC. Translation gives CASSLGQGAGANVLTF.

This chain uses TRBV6-5 with TRBJ2-7; TRBD1 agrees at 7 bases. V gave up 0 bases and J gave up 4 bases; unmatched junction bases: 6. CDR3 size: 15 residues. Germline CDR1 reads MNHEY; CDR2 reads SVGAGI. CDR3 amino acids: CASSYSLGQSYEQYF. The CDR3, as DNA: TGTGCCAGCAGTTACTCGTTGGGACAGAGTTACGAGCAGTACTTC.

In its sample, this clonotype was seen a few times. The V gene is TRBV29-1, the J gene TRBJ1-2; the D gene is possibly TRBD1 (5 bases). Germline CDR1 SQVTM, CDR2 ANQGSEA. The CDR3 runs to 14 residues. V dropped 7 bases and J dropped 1 base, with 16 bases sitting between them. CDR3 DNA sequence: TGCAGCGCCCTAGGGACGGAAAATAACTATGGCTACACCTTC. Its translation is CSALGTENNYGYTF.

This clonotype was observed a handful of times. The chain recombines TRBV28 with TRBJ2-3; D uncertain. Germline values: CDR1 MDHEN, CDR2 SYDVKM. The CDR3 runs 12 residues. CDR3 residues: CASRGITDTQYF. Written as DNA, the CDR3 is TGTGCATCGAGAGGAATCACAGATACGCAGTATTTT.

The chain is built from TRBV6-2 or TRBV6-3 and TRBJ2-5; the D gene is possibly TRBD1 (6 bases). The CDR3 is 13 amino acids. V was trimmed by 6 bases and J by 5 bases, leaving 13 bases between them. Germline V gives CDR1 MNHEY, CDR2 SVGEGT. In DNA, the CDR3 is TGTGCCAGCAGACCCCAGGGGCTGGAGACCCAGTACTTC. It yields the protein CASRPQGLETQYF.

This clonotype was seen more than once but under ten times. The chain carries TRBV7-8 and TRBJ1-3, with D possibly TRBD1 on 5 matching bases. The CDR3 runs 14 residues. Germline V gives CDR1 SGHVS, CDR2 FQNEAQ. Trimming cost V 4 bases and J 8 bases, with 15 bases left between them. CDR3 nucleotide sequence: TGTGCCAGCAGCTGGACACGGGGAGGGGACACCATATATTTT. Translation: CASSWTRGGDTIYF.

The table lists this clonotype with many counts. V gene TRBV5-6 combines with J gene TRBJ1-2; perhaps TRBD1 as D (5 bases). This CDR3 has 13 amino acids. Per the germline V gene, CDR1 is SGHDT and CDR2 is YYEEEE. V lost 5 bases and J lost 2, with 10 bases in between. This CDR3 is CASREGVNYGYTF. The CDR3 DNA follows: TGTGCCAGCAGAGAAGGGGTGAACTATGGCTACACCTTC.

This clonotype turned up a few times. This chain links TRBV5-1 with TRBJ1-5, with unresolved D. The length of the CDR3 is 11 residues. V shed 9 bases and J shed 7 bases, with 11 bases lying between them. CDR1 and CDR2 (germline): SGHRS, YFSETQ. The CDR3 is CAIHLNQPQHF. The CDR3 nucleotides read TGCGCCATCCATTTAAACCAGCCCCAGCATTTT.

The V call is TRBV5-1, the J call TRBJ1-2; 9 nucleotides agree with TRBD1. The CDR3 sequence is 16 residues long. Trimming took 4 bases from V and 1 from J; bases not matched to a gene: 8. Germline V gene sequence: CDR1 SGHRS, CDR2 YFSETQ. CDR3 sequence (DNA): TGCGCCAGCAGCCATAGGACAGGGGATGTTAACTATGGCTACACCTTC. Translation: CASSHRTGDVNYGYTF.

The rearrangement uses TRBV11-2 and TRBJ2-3; TRBD2 matches at 7 bases. This CDR3 has 18 amino acids. Trimming at V came to 4 bases and at J to 0 bases, leaving 13 bases not matched to a gene. Germline V gives CDR1 SGHAT, CDR2 FQNNGV. CDR3 coding DNA: TGTGCCAGCAGCTCGGGGTTAACCCGGGGGGTTAGCACAGATACGCAGTATTTT. Translation gives CASSSGLTRGVSTDTQYF. The full variable domain, with the rest looked up from reference TRBV11-2 and TRBJ2-3, is EAGVAQSPRYKIIEKRQSVAFWCNPISGHATLYWYQQILGQGPKLLIQFQNNGVVDDSQLPKDRFSAERLKGVDSTLKIQPAKLEDSAVYLCASSSGLTRGVSTDTQYFGPGTRLTVL.

The rearrangement links TRBV7-2 to TRBJ2-5, with D tentatively TRBD1 or TRBD2 (6 bases each). V dropped 3 bases and J dropped 3 bases, with 11 bases sitting between them. Germline CDR1 is SGHTA and CDR2 is FQGNSA. The CDR3 loop spans 14 amino acids. The chain's CDR3 is CASSLWGAEETQYF. DNA of the CDR3: TGTGCCAGCAGCTTGTGGGGGGCTGAAGAGACCCAGTACTTC.

J is TRBJ1-6 and V is TRBV7-2; tentative D call: TRBD1 (5 bases). Trimming pared 5 bases from V and 8 bases from J, leaving 22 bases between. CDR1 is SGHTA and CDR2 is FQGNSA in the germline V gene. The CDR3 is 17 amino acids. CDR3 sequence (DNA): TGTGCCAGCAGCCCCGGGTTAGGATGGGGGAAAGATTCACCCCTCCACTTT. It specifies CASSPGLGWGKDSPLHF.

This clonotype appeared a few times. V usage is TRBV20-1 and J usage is TRBJ1-1; TRBD1 matches at 9 bases. Germline V gene data show CDR1 as DFQATT and CDR2 as SNEGSKA (reference sequence). The trim removed 4 bases at V and 5 bases at J, leaving 8 bases unmatched. This CDR3 is 14 amino acids long. This chain's CDR3 is CSATGQGTGTEAFF. The CDR3 bases are TGCAGTGCTACGGGACAGGGTACAGGGACTGAAGCTTTCTTT.

This clonotype was observed many times. The rearrangement uses TRBV7-2 and TRBJ1-5; D gene uncertain. Trimming removed 4 bases at V and 7 bases at J, with 11 bases between. This CDR3 comprises 13 residues. Germline CDR1 is SGHTA and CDR2 is FQGNSA. This CDR3 reads CASSSRRGQPQHF. CDR3 bases: TGTGCCAGCAGCTCCCGACGTGGACAGCCCCAGCATTTT. The full variable domain, in which reference TRBV7-2 and TRBJ1-5 provide the parts outside the CDR3, is GAGVSQSPSNKVTEKGKDVELRCDPISGHTALYWYRQSLGQGLEFLIYFQGNSAPDKSGLPSDRFSAERTGGSVSTLTIQRTQQEDSAVYLCASSSRRGQPQHFGDGTRLSIL.

The rearrangement uses TRBV4-2 and TRBJ2-1, with 14 bases lining up with TRBD2. V dropped 8 bases and J dropped 8; count of bases not matched to a gene: 8. The CDR3 sequence is 15 residues long. Germline V CDR1 and CDR2: LGHNA, YNFKEQ. The CDR3 sequence: CASGRGLAGDDEQFF. CDR3 coding DNA: TGTGCCAGCGGGAGGGGACTAGCGGGAGACGATGAGCAGTTCTTC.

V usage is TRBV11-2 and J usage is TRBJ2-7; D uncertain. Trimming took off 2 bases at V and 5 bases at J, with 22 bases between the two ends. The CDR3 contains 17 residues. Germline V gene data show CDR1 as SGHAT and CDR2 as FQNNGV. CDR3 sequence: CASSLLPYRSLGNEQYF. CDR3 in DNA: TGTGCCAGCAGCTTACTCCCCTACAGATCCTTGGGGAACGAGCAGTACTTC.

The rearrangement joins TRBV10-2 to TRBJ2-2; D call uncertain. V was shortened by 7 bases and J by 6 bases, with 12 bases between the two germline ends. CDR1 WSHSY and CDR2 SAAADI come from the germline V gene. This CDR3 region has 13 residues. The CDR3 protein is CASTITMPGELFF. The CDR3 nucleotides are TGCGCCAGCACTATCACTATGCCCGGGGAGCTGTTTTTT.